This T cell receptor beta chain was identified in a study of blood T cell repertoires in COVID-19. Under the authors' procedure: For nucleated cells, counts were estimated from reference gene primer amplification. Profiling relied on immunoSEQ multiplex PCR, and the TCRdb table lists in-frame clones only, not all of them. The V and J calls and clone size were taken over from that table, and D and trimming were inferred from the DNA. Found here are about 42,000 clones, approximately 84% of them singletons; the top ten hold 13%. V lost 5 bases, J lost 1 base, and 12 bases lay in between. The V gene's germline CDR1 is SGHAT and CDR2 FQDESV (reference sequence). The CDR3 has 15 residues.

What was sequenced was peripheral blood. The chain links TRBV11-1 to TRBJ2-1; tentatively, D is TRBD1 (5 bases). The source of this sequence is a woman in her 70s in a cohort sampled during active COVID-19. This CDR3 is CASSPAGKSYNEQFF. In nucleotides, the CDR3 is TGTGCCAGCAGCCCCGCAGGGAAGTCCTACAATGAGCAGTTCTTC.